This T cell receptor (beta chain) appears in the sequencing data of a study of T cell responses to AZD1222 COVID-19 vaccine. Broader study findings: Epitopes outside B.1.351 and B.1.1.7 mutated regions reportedly drew nearly half of spike TCRs. Repertoires were sampled only after the peak T cell response. Mostly white British, mostly female donors; authors suggested clonal diversity may be underestimated.

Profiled with immunoSEQ multiplex PCR; TCRdb holds only in-frame clones, not every one. The sample lists more than 120,000 clones; approximately 86% were seen once. Trimming cost V 9 bases and J 3 bases, with 14 bases left between them. CDR3 length: 13 amino acids. Germline CDR1 LNHDA, CDR2 SQIVND (reference sequence). As to this clone: The target antigen is unknown.

This chain links TRBV19 with TRBJ1-1, with unresolved D. Specimen: peripheral blood, collected 28 days after the second dose of the MenACWY control vaccine. The source of this sequence is an adult who received the MenACWY meningococcal vaccine as a control. The CDR3 loop reads CASPRPGDTEAFF. For the CDR3, the DNA is TGTGCCAGCCCGCGGCCAGGTGACACTGAAGCTTTCTTT.